Listed below are T cell receptor beta chains from one sample, sequenced in a study of blood T cells in healthy people across ages. TCRdb re-called the 5' RACE reads through MiXCR, storing one row per CDR3 protein. This table has roughly 800,000 distinct CDR3 sequences, about 62% appearing once. The sequenced material came from blood. The receptors were sampled from a man aged 25 to 45 in good health. Both conserved end residues are part of each CDR3. A D gene is named only where the DNA matches it firmly. Size is omitted from some rows. Given values are once, few, many or a class for expanded clones.

d_call	clone_size	v_call	cdr3_length	j_call	cdr3_aa	cdr3_nt
.	.	TRBV7-9	16	TRBJ2-7	CASSLRSTGLNYEQYF	TGTGCCAGCAGCTTAAGGTCGACGGGGTTGAACTACGAGCAGTACTTC
.	.	TRBV7-2	16	TRBJ2-3	CASSLFVTRGTDTQYF	TGTGCCAGCAGCTTATTTGTGACTAGAGGGACAGATACGCAGTATTTT
TRBD1	.	TRBV20-1	17	TRBJ1-6	CSARGRQGSSYNSPLHF	TGCAGTGCTAGGGGGAGACAGGGGAGCTCCTATAATTCACCCCTCCACTTT
.	.	TRBV12-3/TRBV12-4	13	TRBJ2-5	CASSLNGLETQYF	TGTGCCAGCAGTCTCAATGGGCTCGAGACCCAGTACTTC
TRBD2	few	TRBV6-5	16	TRBJ2-1	CASSPSTSGIRNEQFF	TGTGCCAGCAGTCCATCGACTAGCGGGATCAGAAATGAGCAGTTCTTC
TRBD1	once	TRBV5-1	15	TRBJ2-5	CASSFRGGEYETQYF	TGCGCCAGCAGCTTCAGAGGGGGCGAGTATGAGACCCAGTACTTC
TRBD1	.	TRBV6-6	15	TRBJ2-5	CASTKPDRVKQTQYF	TGTGCCAGCACTAAACCTGACAGGGTCAAACAGACCCAGTACTTC
.	.	TRBV12-3/TRBV12-4	15	TRBJ2-4	CASSSRTDIKNIQYF	TGTGCCAGCAGTTCCAGGACTGATATTAAAAACATTCAGTACTTC
TRBD2	.	TRBV30	14	TRBJ2-5	CACMGLAKGSEQYF	TGTGCCTGCATGGGACTAGCGAAAGGTAGTGAGCAGTACTTC
TRBD1	.	TRBV20-1	15	TRBJ2-7	CSASWTGVSSYEQYF	TGCAGTGCTAGCTGGACAGGGGTGAGCTCCTACGAGCAGTACTTC
.	.	TRBV5-1	16	TRBJ2-3	CASSLIGGGAQDTQYF	TGCGCCAGCAGCTTGATTGGTGGGGGGGCCCAGGATACGCAGTATTTT
.	.	TRBV5-6	15	TRBJ1-2	CASNFDRTAGYGYTF	TGTGCCAGCAACTTTGACAGGACAGCGGGGTATGGCTACACCTTC
TRBD2	.	TRBV20-1	14	TRBJ2-7	CSARSIRDYSEQYF	TGCAGTGCTAGATCCATCCGGGACTACTCCGAGCAGTACTTC
.	.	TRBV21-1	17	TRBJ2-3	CASSTGTSGSRGDTQYF	TGTGCCAGCAGCACCGGGACTAGCGGGAGCCGGGGAGATACGCAGTATTTT
.	.	TRBV7-2	16	TRBJ2-2	CASSLVGGTNTGELFF	TGTGCCAGCAGCTTAGTAGGGGGTACGAACACCGGGGAGCTGTTTTTT
.	.	TRBV7-9	11	TRBJ2-1	CASSFRDTLFF	TGTGCCAGCAGCTTCCGGGACACTCTGTTCTTC
TRBD2	.	TRBV6-5	17	TRBJ2-1	CTSSYSGLAGRSHEQFF	TGTACCAGCAGTTACTCTGGACTAGCGGGACGCTCTCATGAGCAGTTCTTC